This T cell receptor beta chain was retrieved from a study of siplizumab effects on memory and regulatory T cells (dated by TCRdb to the late 2010s). Regarding the study in general: The effect of the anti-CD2 antibody siplizumab on alloreactive T-cell subsets was examined in allogeneic mixed lymphocyte reactions constructed from human PBMCs. Study-wide conclusions, independent of this receptor: Siplizumab significantly reduced the cumulative frequency of alloreactive sequences traceable to unstimulated CD4+ memory T cells. About 75-95% of proliferating CD4+ or CD8+ clones could not be given a naive or memory phenotype. In reactions with siplizumab, an average of 68.8% of mappable alloreactive CD4+ clones were Treg-derived, compared with 25% to 30% in control reactions. The suppressive function of proliferating Tregs from siplizumab cultures was not functionally confirmed. Because sequences below about 10^-5 frequency were poorly captured, only a minor fraction of alloreactive clones could be mapped to unstimulated subsets. Unstimulated naive T cells appeared to be more diverse than memory T cells, and naive cells seemed to make a substantial contribution to the alloresponse.

Preparation of the library involved the immunoSEQ multiplex PCR assay. Roughly 10^5 TCR templates per sample were assayed on the deep sequencing platform. Genomic DNA extracted from sorted T cells was used for TCRbeta CDR3 sequencing. The study's own analysis went as follows. The R programming language was used for clonal analysis of TCRbeta CDR3 data. Alloreactive CD4+ and CD8+ clones were identified by comparing unstimulated samples to CFSE-low samples taken after the reaction. Regulatory or non-regulatory origin was assigned to alloreactive CD4+ clones by matching of sequences to sorted unstimulated Treg and non-Treg repertoires. TCRdb's version of the immuneACCESS table is confined to in-frame rearrangements and falls short of the full clone set. An unresolved V gene accounts for under half of the shortfall where checked; the remainder is of unknown origin. The V and J calls and clone size are taken from that table; D and trimming were inferred from the DNA. Here the sample has approximately 100,000 clones; about 93% occur a single time. The ten largest clonotypes hold about 0.16% of the sample.

Comments on this clone: Its antigen is unknown. No much larger clone exists at a distance of one base, and base qualities are not known.

Deletion took 7 bases off V and 0 bases off J, with a span of 16 bases between the germline ends. Reading from cysteine to phenylalanine, the CDR3 counts 16 amino acids. Only the CDR3 DNA stays, 48 bases, in frame from base 1. The germline V gene (reference sequence) gives CDR1 as LNHNV and CDR2 as YYDKDF. Sorted unstimulated T cells and proliferating T cells recovered from mixed lymphocyte reactions underwent TCRbeta CDR3 sequencing. Fresh whole blood from around eleven HLA-typed healthy donors served as the source for isolating PBMCs. Unstimulated CD4+ non-regulatory T cells were FACS-sorted to map the origin of alloreactive clones.

This TCR derives from a human donor in good health. The chain is assembled from TRBV15 and TRBJ2-4; too little of a D gene remains to name it. Sequenced input: non-Treg CD4+ T cells sorted from blood. The cell subset or site tag for this specimen amounts to: FACS-sorted unstimulated CD4+ non-regulatory T cells. The CDR3 region has the sequence CATTKVSPTAKNIQYF. Here is the DNA: TGTGCCACCACTAAAGTAAGTCCCACAGCCAAAAACATTCAGTACTTC.